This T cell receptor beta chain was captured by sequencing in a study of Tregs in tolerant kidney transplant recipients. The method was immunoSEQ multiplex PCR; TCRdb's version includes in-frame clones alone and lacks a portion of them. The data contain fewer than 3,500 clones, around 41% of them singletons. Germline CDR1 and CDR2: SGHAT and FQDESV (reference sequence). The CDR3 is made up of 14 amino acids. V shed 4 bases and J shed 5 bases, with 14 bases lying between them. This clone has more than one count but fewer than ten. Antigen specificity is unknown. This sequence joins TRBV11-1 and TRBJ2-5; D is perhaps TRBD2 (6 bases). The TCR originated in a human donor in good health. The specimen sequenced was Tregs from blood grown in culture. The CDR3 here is CASSSGLTVETQYF. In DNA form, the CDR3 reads TGTGCCAGCAGCTCCGGACTAACGGTCGAGACCCAGTACTTC. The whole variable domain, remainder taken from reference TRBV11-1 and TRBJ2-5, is EAEVAQSPRYKITEKSQAVAFWCDPISGHATLYWYRQILGQGPELLVQFQDESVVDDSQLPKDRFSAERLKGVDSTLKIQPAELGDSAMYLCASSSGLTVETQYFGPGTRLLVL.